The present T cell receptor (beta chain) was sequenced within a study of blood T cell repertoires in COVID-19. Study background: Italy, Spain and the United States were the sources of the convalescent and acute COVID-19 samples. The analysed material was cDNA or gDNA that came from T cells, B-cell-depleted T cells, or PBMCs.

Data came from immunoSEQ multiplex PCR; TCRdb stores just in-frame clones and leaves some out. The data contain hundreds of thousands of clones, about four fifths of them singletons. Germline V lookup: CDR1 SGHVS, CDR2 FNYEAQ. Trimming took 4 bases from V and 15 from J; bases not matched to a gene: 9. This CDR3 has 15 amino acids. One Seattle source followed patients from active infection through their disease course. Sequenced input: peripheral blood. The clonotype comes from a woman of 80 years or more with COVID-19, enrolled during active disease. The rearrangement uses TRBV7-6 and TRBJ2-1; 16 bases are a match to TRBD2. CDR3 DNA sequence: TGTGCCAGCAGCTCGAACTCCGGGACTAGCGGGGGGGTGTTCTTC. As protein: CASSSNSGTSGGVFF.